A single sample gave rise to the 11 T cell receptor beta chains below, sequenced in a study of blood T cell repertoires in COVID-19. TCRdb's table, derived via immunoSEQ multiplex PCR, lists solely in-frame clones and lacks some. This repertoire shows 200,000 to 300,000 clones, about 83% found once; its top ten account for approximately 2.1%. The sample consisted of PBMCs or T cells enriched from blood (not recorded which). The receptors shown here come from a woman aged 50 to 60 who had recovered from COVID-19.

This chain connects TRBV6-2 or TRBV6-3 to TRBJ2-1, with 8 bases identical to TRBD1. The CDR3 has 15 residues. CDR1 is MNHEY and CDR2 is SVGEGT in the germline V gene. After removal of 4 bases from V and 6 bases from J, the junction contained 8 bases not matched to a gene. In DNA, the CDR3 is TGTGCCAGCAGTTGGACAGGGTCAAGGGGCAATGAGCAGTTCTTC. Translated, it gives CASSWTGSRGNEQFF.

This chain links TRBV7-2 with TRBJ1-2, with 11 bases fitting TRBD1. The CDR3 has 17 amino acids. V lost 1 base, J lost 8 bases, and 12 bases stayed unmatched. Germline V lookup: CDR1 SGHTA, CDR2 FQGNSA. CDR3 coding DNA: TGTGCCAGCAGCTTAGAGAATCGCGGACAGGGGGCTCGGGGCTACACCTTC. Residues: CASSLENRGQGARGYTF.

V gene TRBV6-5 combines with J gene TRBJ1-5; TRBD1 aligns across 7 bases. Germline CDR1 is MNHEY and CDR2 is SVGAGI. V dropped 2 bases and J dropped 4; count of bases not matched to a gene: 5. The CDR3 sequence is 15 residues long. The CDR3 spells CASSYDMGQNQPQHF. For the CDR3, the DNA is TGTGCCAGCAGTTACGACATGGGACAGAATCAGCCCCAGCATTTT.

V gene TRBV7-3 combines with J gene TRBJ2-5, with D perhaps matching TRBD2 (6 bases). Trimming removed 5 bases from V and 5 bases from J, with 15 bases in between. The germline gives CDR1 SGHTA, CDR2 FQGTGA. This CDR3 has 14 residues. The CDR3 region has the DNA TGTGCCAGCAGCCCCCGGGCGGGGTACGAGACCCAGTACTTC. Protein sequence: CASSPRAGYETQYF.

This rearrangement joins TRBV9 to TRBJ1-2; tentatively, D is TRBD1 (5 bases). CDR1 is SGDLS, CDR2 YYNGEE, per germline. CDR3 length equals 13 residues. The germline V and J ends were trimmed by 6 bases and 8 bases, with 17 bases remaining between them. CDR3 bases: TGTGCCAGCACCGGTTGGGGGGTAGAAGGCTACACCTTC. It specifies CASTGWGVEGYTF.

The V gene is TRBV3-1 (or the pseudogene TRBV3-2), the J gene TRBJ2-2; weak D call: TRBD1 (6 bases). Trimming took 8 bases from V and 6 from J, leaving 16 bases between them. Germline loops: CDR1 LGHDT, CDR2 YNNKEL (reference sequence). The CDR3 loop spans 14 amino acids. CDR3 region: CASRGHGGPGELFF. CDR3 DNA: TGTGCCAGCCGGGGACACGGAGGTCCCGGGGAGCTGTTTTTT.

The chain is built from TRBV4-1 and TRBJ2-3; D perhaps matches TRBD2 (6 bases). Germline CDR1 MGHRA, CDR2 YSYEKL. Trimming took off 4 bases at V and 4 bases at J, with 12 bases between the two ends. The CDR3 covers 14 residues. The CDR3 DNA reads as TGCGCCAGCAGCCTGGGGACTCCCCCAGATACGCAGTATTTT. Its translation is CASSLGTPPDTQYF.

The chain is built from TRBV18 and TRBJ1-1; 9 bases are shared with TRBD1. Germline V gene sequence: CDR1 KGHSH, CDR2 LQKENI. CDR3 length: 15 residues. Unmatched junction bases numbered 4, after V lost 4 bases and J lost 1 base. This CDR3 is CASSQRQGENTEAFF. Here the CDR3 DNA reads TGTGCCAGCTCACAACGACAGGGGGAGAACACTGAAGCTTTCTTT.

The rearrangement uses TRBV2 and TRBJ1-2, with TRBD1 identical over 7 bases. This CDR3 region has 12 residues. Germline CDR1 reads SNHLY; CDR2 reads FYNNEI. V was pared by 9 bases and J by 2 bases, with 3 bases of the junction left unmatched. The CDR3 DNA is TGTGCCAGTTGGGACAGAAACTATGGCTACACCTTC. Encoded protein: CASWDRNYGYTF.

The gene calls are TRBV2 and TRBJ2-7; 10 bases agree with TRBD2. Trimming at V came to 8 bases and at J to 3 bases, leaving 7 bases not matched to a gene. The germline V gene encodes CDR1 SNHLY and CDR2 FYNNEI. The CDR3 runs to 14 residues. The CDR3 DNA is TGTGCCAGCCGAGGACTAGCGGAAAACTACGAGCAGTACTTC. Amino acids: CASRGLAENYEQYF.

This clone was observed a few times. The chain uses TRBV4-1 and TRBJ2-1; D may be TRBD1 (5 bases). This CDR3 contains 13 residues. V lost 0 bases and J 12 bases, leaving 12 bases between the germline ends. The germline gives CDR1 MGHRA, CDR2 YSYEKL. For the CDR3, the DNA is TGCGCCAGCAGCCAAGAAGAGATGGGGCGGCAGTTCTTC. Translation gives CASSQEEMGRQFF.